This TCR beta chain was sequenced during a study of blood T cell repertoires in COVID-19. Study-wide background: Donors in the United States, Italy and Spain gave samples during acute or convalescent COVID-19. T cells, B-cell-depleted T cells, or PBMCs provided the cDNA or gDNA that served as material.

CDR3 size: 15 residues. The V gene's germline CDR1 is SGHTA and CDR2 FQGNSA. The V gene end was trimmed by 6 bases and the J gene end by 9 bases; junction bases not matched to a gene: 8. Authors' methods: The assay estimated nucleated cells by amplifying reference gene primers. Using immunoSEQ multiplex PCR, the repertoire was profiled, and TCRdb retains in-frame clones only, with some absent. The V and J calls and the clone size are those of that table, but D and trimming were determined from the DNA. The table records about 300,000 clones, roughly 86% of them present only once. The clonotype originates from a man aged 70-80 years with acute or convalescent COVID-19. Material: peripheral blood. The chain recombines TRBV7-2 with TRBJ1-6; 10 bases align to TRBD1. CDR3 sequence: CASRGAGTGASPLHF. The CDR3 DNA follows: TGTGCCAGCAGGGGTGCGGGGACAGGGGCTTCACCCCTCCACTTT.